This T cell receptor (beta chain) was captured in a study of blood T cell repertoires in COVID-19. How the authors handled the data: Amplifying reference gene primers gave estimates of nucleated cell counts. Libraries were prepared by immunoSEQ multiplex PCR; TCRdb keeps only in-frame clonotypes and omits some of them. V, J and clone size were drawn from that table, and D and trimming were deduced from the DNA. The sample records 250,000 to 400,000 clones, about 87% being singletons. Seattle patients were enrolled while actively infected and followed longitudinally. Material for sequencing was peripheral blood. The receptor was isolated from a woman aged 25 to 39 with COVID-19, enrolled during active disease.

The CDR3 here is CASSDSARNTEAFF. The CDR3, as DNA: TGTGCCAGCAGTGACTCCGCGAGGAACACTGAAGCTTTCTTT. This chain uses TRBV2 with TRBJ1-1, with unresolved D. Germline CDR1 is SNHLY and CDR2 is FYNNEI. Trimming cost V 3 bases and J 1 base, with 9 bases left between them. CDR3 size: 14 residues.